The clone carrying this TCR beta chain was seen at least ten times. Its antigen is not identified. The V and J ends lost 7 bases and 1 base, in that order; junction bases with no gene match: 3. The CDR3 length is 15 residues. From germline, CDR1 is SNHLY and CDR2 FYNNEI. These data come from a study of regulatory T cells in long-lasting Graves disease. At the level of the study: The term persistent Graves' disease signified upward of 5 years on antithyroid drugs with positive TSH receptor antibodies.

Library construction for TCR beta used iRepertoire HTBI primers and Arm-PCR of CDR3 regions. TCRdb redid the calling of the multiplex PCR reads with MiXCR, one entry per CDR3 protein. The sample holds around 510,000 distinct CDR3 sequences, 20% seen once. Whole-study findings and limits: Lower TCR diversity characterized persistent Graves' patients relative to newly diagnosed patients.

The time point is: persistent/refractory GD, antithyroid drugs over 5 years with positive TRAb. Following extraction of RNA from PBMCs, that RNA was used to make the TCR library. This chain uses TRBV2 with TRBJ2-2; 10 bases fit TRBD2. This TCR was sampled from a female donor with Graves disease. The specimen comprised peripheral blood mononuclear cells (PBMCs), sampled when the disease was refractory, from a patient treated with antithyroid drugs. The CDR3 is CASKWTSGNTGELFF. CDR3 nucleotide sequence: TGTGCCAGCAAGTGGACTAGCGGGAACACCGGGGAGCTGTTTTTT.